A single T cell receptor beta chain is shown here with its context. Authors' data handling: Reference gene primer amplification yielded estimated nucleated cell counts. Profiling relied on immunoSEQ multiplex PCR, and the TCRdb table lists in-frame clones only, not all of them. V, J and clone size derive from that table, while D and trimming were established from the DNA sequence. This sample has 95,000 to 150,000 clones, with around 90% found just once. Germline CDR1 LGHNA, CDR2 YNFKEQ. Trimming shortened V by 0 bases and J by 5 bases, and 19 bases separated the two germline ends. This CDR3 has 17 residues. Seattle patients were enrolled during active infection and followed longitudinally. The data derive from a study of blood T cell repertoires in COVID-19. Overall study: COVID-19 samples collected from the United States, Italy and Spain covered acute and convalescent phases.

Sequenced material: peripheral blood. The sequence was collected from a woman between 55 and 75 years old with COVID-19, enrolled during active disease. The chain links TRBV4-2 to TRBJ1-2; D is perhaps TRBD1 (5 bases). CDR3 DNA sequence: TGTGCCAGCAGCCAAGATCATTGGGACTCCGTAGGGTATGGCTACACCTTC. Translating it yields CASSQDHWDSVGYGYTF.